Presented here are 25 T cell receptor beta chains from one specimen sequenced in a study of cytomegalovirus exposure and HLA in healthy donors. The assay was immunoSEQ multiplex PCR, and TCRdb's table has in-frame clones only and misses some. The table records some 180,000 clones, 86% of them present only once. The sequencing input was PBMCs. These receptor sequences come from a young man in good health and CMV-seropositive.

V usage is TRBV6-1 and J usage is TRBJ1-6, with a possible D match to TRBD1 (6 bases). CDR1 and CDR2 (germline): MNHNS, SASEGT. CDR3 length: 17 residues. Trimming pared 0 bases from V and 2 bases from J, leaving 11 bases between. Here the CDR3 reads CASSEAYEGAYNSPLHF. The CDR3 DNA reads as TGTGCCAGCAGTGAAGCTTATGAGGGGGCCTATAATTCACCCCTCCACTTT.

This chain connects TRBV6-5 to TRBJ2-7; D might be TRBD2 (5 bases). Trimming removed 6 bases from V and 2 bases from J, with 11 bases in between. CDR1 is MNHEY and CDR2 is SVGAGI in the germline V gene. CDR3 size: 13 residues. The CDR3 nucleotides are TGTGCCAGCAGCTACGGGGTAGCCTACGAGCAGTACTTC. Its translation: CASSYGVAYEQYF.

V usage is TRBV4-2 and J usage is TRBJ2-1, with TRBD2 matching over 8 bases. The CDR3 has 14 amino acids. Germline CDR1 reads LGHNA; CDR2 reads YNFKEQ. The trim removed 5 bases at V and 12 bases at J, leaving 12 bases unmatched. For the CDR3, the DNA is TGTGCCAGCAGCTTCGGACTAGCCGCTACGGGGCAGTTCTTC. Translation: CASSFGLAATGQFF.

The chain uses TRBV19 and TRBJ2-5, with D maybe TRBD2 (7 bases). V shed 5 bases and J shed 4 bases, with 8 bases lying between them. The V gene's germline CDR1 is LNHDA and CDR2 SQIVND (reference sequence). The CDR3 loop spans 12 amino acids. The chain's CDR3 is CASSRGAETQYF. Here the CDR3 DNA reads TGTGCCAGTAGTCGGGGGGCAGAGACCCAGTACTTC.

J is TRBJ1-2 and V is TRBV7-3, with D perhaps TRBD1 (5 bases). The ends were cut back, 5 bases at V and 4 bases at J, with 11 bases in the middle. Germline V gene data show CDR1 as SGHTA and CDR2 as FQGTGA. This CDR3 has 13 amino acids. The CDR3 protein is CASSERGGYGYTF. The CDR3 DNA is TGTGCCAGCAGCGAGAGGGGTGGCTATGGCTACACCTTC.

V gene TRBV6-5 combines with J gene TRBJ2-7, with D possibly being TRBD1 (6 bases). The CDR3 totals 13 residues. Germline loops: CDR1 MNHEY, CDR2 SVGAGI. V lost 7 bases and J lost 0, with 10 bases in between. The CDR3 loop is CASKRDNSYEQYF. CDR3 in DNA: TGTGCCAGCAAACGGGACAACTCCTACGAGCAGTACTTC.

The rearrangement links TRBV19 to TRBJ2-7; tentatively, D is TRBD2 (6 bases). V shed 3 bases and J shed 3 bases, with 12 bases lying between them. Germline CDR1 and CDR2: LNHDA and SQIVND (reference sequence). This CDR3 contains 14 residues. CDR3: CASSILATDYEQYF. Here the CDR3 DNA reads TGTGCCAGTAGTATTCTAGCGACCGACTACGAGCAGTACTTC.

V gene TRBV30 combines with J gene TRBJ1-5; possibly TRBD1 for D (5 bases). This CDR3 contains 13 residues. Trimming shortened V by 3 bases and J by 7 bases, and 13 bases separated the two germline ends. The germline V gene encodes CDR1 GTSNPN and CDR2 SVGIG (reference sequence). The CDR3 bases are TGTGCCTGGAGACCACAGGTTGGGCAGCCCCAGCATTTT. Translated, it gives CAWRPQVGQPQHF.

The V and J genes are TRBV5-6 and TRBJ2-7; no clear D gene. Trimming took 5 bases from V and 1 from J, leaving 10 bases between them. The CDR3 is made up of 13 amino acids. The germline CDR1 and CDR2 sequences are SGHDT and YYEEEE. The CDR3 DNA reads TGTGCCAGCAGACAAACGGCTTCCTACGAGCAGTACTTC. This gives the protein CASRQTASYEQYF.

The J gene is TRBJ1-1, the V gene TRBV2; tentatively, D is TRBD1 (6 bases). There are 13 residues in the CDR3. Germline CDR1 and CDR2: SNHLY and FYNNEI. The V gene lost 8 bases and the J gene lost 1 base, with 11 bases spanning the gap. The CDR3: CASALGGNTEAFF. In DNA form, the CDR3 reads TGTGCCAGCGCTTTAGGGGGGAACACTGAAGCTTTCTTT.

The chain employs TRBV6-5 and TRBJ1-1; D is ambiguous. Trimming took 9 bases from V and 4 from J, leaving 9 bases between them. The CDR3 sequence is 11 residues long. Germline CDR1 MNHEY, CDR2 SVGAGI. This chain's CDR3 is CASGRSTEAFF. The CDR3 DNA sequence: TGTGCCAGTGGACGTAGCACTGAAGCTTTCTTT.

The count of this clone is one. The rearrangement joins TRBV6-6 to TRBJ2-7; D may be TRBD1 (6 bases). CDR1 is MNHNY and CDR2 is SVGAGI in the germline V gene (reference sequence). The CDR3 consists of 14 residues. V was trimmed by 2 bases and J by 4 bases, leaving 12 bases between them. As DNA, the CDR3 is TGTGCCAGCAGTTACATCGGGACAAGTTACGAGCAGTACTTC. Its translation: CASSYIGTSYEQYF.

This chain joins TRBV10-3 and TRBJ2-3; 8 nucleotides match TRBD2. This CDR3 contains 18 residues. After removal of 3 bases from V and 2 bases from J, the junction contained 13 bases not matched to a gene. Germline loops: CDR1 ENHRY, CDR2 SYGVKD. CDR3 protein: CAISEAAGVLKHTDTQYF. The CDR3 nucleotides read TGTGCCATCAGTGAAGCAGCGGGGGTCCTTAAGCACACAGATACGCAGTATTTT.

The V call is TRBV13, the J call TRBJ2-2, with D perhaps assigned TRBD1 or TRBD2 (5 bases each). Germline lookup yields CDR1 PRHDT and CDR2 FYEKMQ (reference sequence). V dropped 6 bases and J dropped 3 bases, with 17 bases sitting between them. The CDR3 runs to 16 residues. In nucleotides, the CDR3 is TGTGCCAGCAGACCCGAAGAGGGACGATACACCGGGGAGCTGTTTTTT. It translates to CASRPEEGRYTGELFF.

Notes on this clone: This may be a read error: a much more frequent sequence differs by one nucleotide. This same CDR3 is encoded by further DNA sequences in the sample. The V call is TRBV19, the J call TRBJ2-3; D unresolved. CDR1 LNHDA and CDR2 SQIVND come from the germline V gene (reference sequence). CDR3 length: 10 residues. The ends were cut back, 7 bases at V and 6 bases at J, with 5 bases in the middle. The CDR3 protein is CASMGDTQYF. For the CDR3, the DNA is TGTGCCAGTATGGGTGATACGCAGTATTTT.

This sequence joins TRBV4-3 and TRBJ1-6; D remains ambiguous. CDR3 length: 13 amino acids. Germline V gene lookup returns CDR1 LGHNA and CDR2 YSLEER. The V gene lost 4 bases and the J gene lost 0 bases, with 1 base spanning the gap. The CDR3 is CASSRSYNSPLHF. DNA of the CDR3: TGCGCCAGCAGCCGCTCCTATAATTCACCCCTCCACTTT.

V is TRBV5-1 and J is TRBJ2-4; no clear D. The V gene's germline CDR1 is SGHRS and CDR2 YFSETQ. The V end lost 0 bases, the J end lost 8 bases, and 12 bases lay between the germline ends. The CDR3 loop spans 14 amino acids. CDR3 DNA sequence: TGCGCCAGCAGCTTGGAGTCGGATGGAGACATTCAGTACTTC. Its translation: CASSLESDGDIQYF.

The chain has TRBV7-2 and TRBJ2-3; D unclear. Trimming removed 5 bases from V and 8 bases from J, with 23 bases in between. The CDR3 consists of 16 residues. CDR1 and CDR2 (germline): SGHTA, FQGNSA. The CDR3 here is CASSPPVSLATGTQYF. DNA of the CDR3: TGTGCCAGCAGCCCCCCCGTATCCCTCGCAACGGGTACGCAGTATTTT.

The CDR3 DNA reads TGCGCCAGCAGTGACGGGGGATATCAGCCCCAGCATTTT. Its translation is CASSDGGYQPQHF. The rearrangement links TRBV10-2 to TRBJ1-5; D may be TRBD1 (5 bases). V dropped 3 bases and J dropped 5 bases, with 8 bases sitting between them. The CDR3 runs 13 residues. Germline lookup yields CDR1 WSHSY and CDR2 SAAADI.

This clone was observed once. The genes are TRBV9 and TRBJ1-6, with a tentative D call TRBD1 (6 bases). The V and J ends lost 5 bases and 10 bases respectively, with 22 bases between them. The germline gives CDR1 SGDLS, CDR2 YYNGEE. The CDR3 is 16 amino acids. The CDR3 DNA reads as TGTGCCAGCAGTAGAGAGGGGGGGCAGGGTCGGTCACCCCTCCACTTT. Residues: CASSREGGQGRSPLHF.

This clone is a singleton in its sample. The V and J genes are TRBV2 and TRBJ2-3; no reliable D call. Between the trimmed V and J ends, which lost 5 bases and 3 bases, there was a span of 15 bases. The CDR3 contains 15 residues. Germline V gene lookup returns CDR1 SNHLY and CDR2 FYNNEI. This CDR3 is CASSPGPGRTDTQYF. CDR3 nucleotides: TGTGCCAGCAGTCCGGGCCCTGGAAGGACAGATACGCAGTATTTT.

The chain recombines TRBV11-1 with TRBJ2-7; D remains ambiguous. Trimming pared 1 base from V and 0 bases from J, leaving 4 bases between. The CDR3 sequence is 13 residues long. CDR1 is SGHAT and CDR2 is FQDESV in the germline V gene (reference sequence). The chain's CDR3 is CASSLGTSYEQYF. CDR3 nucleotide sequence: TGTGCCAGCAGCTTAGGTACCTCCTACGAGCAGTACTTC.

V is TRBV28 and J is TRBJ2-7; D possibly matches TRBD1 or TRBD2 (5 bases each). CDR1 is MDHEN, CDR2 SYDVKM, per germline. V lost 2 bases, J lost 2 bases, and 10 bases lay in between. The CDR3 is made up of 14 amino acids. The CDR3 region has the DNA TGTGCCAGCAGTTTACCCAGGGACCCCTACGAGCAGTACTTC. It yields the protein CASSLPRDPYEQYF.

Here the CDR3 DNA reads TGTGCCAGCAGCCCTACGGACAGTAACACTGAAGCTTTCTTT. This sequence encodes CASSPTDSNTEAFF. The chain carries TRBV11-2 and TRBJ1-1, with D perhaps matching TRBD1 (6 bases). Germline CDR1 and CDR2: SGHAT and FQNNGV. The CDR3 runs to 14 residues. Trimming took off 5 bases at V and 2 bases at J, with 12 bases between the two ends.

J is TRBJ2-5 and V is TRBV29-1; no firm D call. Trimming removed 1 base from V and 5 bases from J, with 8 bases in between. The CDR3 runs to 12 residues. Germline CDR1 SQVTM, CDR2 ANQGSEA. The CDR3 sequence: CSVEAPVETQYF. The CDR3, as DNA: TGCAGCGTTGAAGCGCCTGTGGAGACCCAGTACTTC.